This entry lists 22 T cell receptor beta chains sequenced from one sample in a study of blood T cell repertoires in COVID-19 (dated by TCRdb to the early 2020s). Library prep was done by the immunoSEQ multiplex PCR assay. What TCRdb holds here is the immuneACCESS table cut down to in-frame rearrangements. Part of the clones is not present; checked against another copy, under half of the missing clones reflect an unresolved V gene, and the others are unexplained. For this sample the table gives hundreds of thousands of clones, of which 85% to 90% were detected only once. The ten largest clones add up to about 9.9% of the sample. The sequencing input was peripheral blood. The receptors were sampled from a middle-aged man with COVID-19, enrolled during active disease.

This chain joins TRBV9 and TRBJ1-2; D remains unclear. The germline gives CDR1 SGDLS, CDR2 YYNGEE. V lost 4 bases to trimming and J lost 7 bases, with 14 bases between them. The CDR3 contains 13 residues. CDR3 amino acids: CASSPRVLGGYTF. The CDR3, as DNA: TGTGCCAGCAGCCCCCGGGTATTGGGTGGCTACACCTTC.

The chain uses TRBV27 and TRBJ1-3, with no clear D. Germline lookup yields CDR1 MNHEY and CDR2 SMNVEV (reference sequence). The CDR3 extends over 14 amino acids. V lost 2 bases and J 0 bases, leaving 5 bases between the germline ends. The CDR3 loop reads CASSLRASGNTIYF. The CDR3 nucleotides are TGTGCCAGCAGTTTAAGAGCCTCTGGAAACACCATATATTTT.

The chain recombines TRBV6-1 with TRBJ1-2, with D possibly matching TRBD1 (5 bases). The germline V and J ends were trimmed by 3 bases and 8 bases, with 16 bases remaining between them. The CDR3 sequence is 14 residues long. The germline gives CDR1 MNHNS, CDR2 SASEGT. The CDR3 is CASSDERGAGGYTF. For the CDR3, the DNA is TGTGCCAGCAGTGACGAAAGGGGCGCAGGAGGCTACACCTTC.

The rearrangement uses TRBV27 and TRBJ2-1; D unclear. CDR3 length equals 14 residues. Germline V gene data show CDR1 as MNHEY and CDR2 as SMNVEV (reference sequence). V was trimmed by 2 bases and J by 4 bases, leaving 9 bases between them. The CDR3 region has the DNA TGTGCCAGCAGTTTAATCCAAGCGTACAATGAGCAGTTCTTC. This codes for CASSLIQAYNEQFF.

The V gene is TRBV21-1, the J gene TRBJ1-6. TRBV21-1 is a pseudogene segment. The CDR3 covers 13 residues. The CDR3 sequence is CASSGGVNSPLHF. CDR3 coding DNA: TGTGCCAGCAGCGGAGGGGTCAATTCACCCCTCCACTTT.

The chain recombines TRBV5-1 with TRBJ2-4, with D possibly being TRBD2 (5 bases). CDR1 is SGHRS and CDR2 is YFSETQ in the germline V gene. CDR3 length: 16 residues. V lost 0 bases and J lost 8, with 18 bases in between. This CDR3 reads CASSLDPIGSGYIQYF. The CDR3 DNA sequence: TGCGCCAGCAGCTTGGACCCGATAGGGAGTGGGTACATTCAGTACTTC.

This clone was observed at least ten times. J is TRBJ2-1 and V is TRBV5-4; 10 nucleotides line up with TRBD1. The ends lost 5 bases at V and 7 bases at J; junction bases unmatched: 9. Germline V gene sequence: CDR1 SGHNT, CDR2 YYREEE (reference sequence). The CDR3 has 15 residues. CDR3 DNA sequence: TGTGCCAGCAGTTCTCCTGGGACAGGGGTTAATGAGCAGTTCTTC. Its translation is CASSSPGTGVNEQFF.

The chain has TRBV4-1 and TRBJ2-1; no clear D. Germline V gives CDR1 MGHRA, CDR2 YSYEKL. The CDR3 runs to 15 residues. V was shortened by 1 base and J by 4 bases, with 11 bases between the two germline ends. CDR3: CASSQGQARYNEQFF. The CDR3 DNA sequence: TGCGCCAGCAGCCAAGGTCAAGCGCGATACAATGAGCAGTTCTTC.

The chain is built from TRBV4-1 and TRBJ1-5, with 7 bases that match TRBD1. The CDR3 runs to 14 residues. After removal of 4 bases from V and 7 bases from J, the junction contained 7 bases not matched to a gene. Germline V gene sequence: CDR1 MGHRA, CDR2 YSYEKL. For the CDR3, the DNA is TGCGCCAGCAGCCGTCAGGGGGACGGACAGCCCCAGCATTTT. Translated: CASSRQGDGQPQHF.

The V call is TRBV5-1, the J call TRBJ2-7; 11 bases are a match to TRBD1. With V trimmed by 1 base and J by 4 bases, 7 bases remained unmatched. CDR1 and CDR2 from the germline V gene are SGHRS and YFSETQ. The CDR3 length is 16 residues. The CDR3 DNA sequence: TGCGCCAGCAGCTTGATCACCGGGACAGGGGGTTACGAGCAGTACTTC. Amino acids: CASSLITGTGGYEQYF.

This chain joins TRBV12-3 or TRBV12-4 and TRBJ1-1; 7 positions match TRBD1. The V segment lost 7 bases and the J segment 4 bases; nucleotides outside the gene matches: 6. There are 13 residues in the CDR3. This CDR3 reads CASTIYRGTEAFF. DNA of the CDR3: TGTGCCAGCACGATATACAGGGGCACTGAAGCTTTCTTT.

The CDR3 spells CASSELTGGYGTDTQYF. The CDR3 region has the DNA TGTGCCAGCAGTGAATTAACAGGGGGTTATGGCACAGATACGCAGTATTTT. The gene calls are TRBV25-1 and TRBJ2-3; TRBD1 matches 8 bases. CDR3 length: 17 residues. CDR1 is MGHDK, CDR2 SYGVNS, per germline. The V gene end was trimmed by 1 base and the J gene end by 1 base; junction bases not matched to a gene: 7.

The rearrangement links TRBV27 to TRBJ2-3; TRBD2 matches at 9 bases. Unmatched junction bases numbered 6, after V lost 1 base and J lost 1 base. Germline V lookup: CDR1 MNHEY, CDR2 SMNVEV (reference sequence). This CDR3 spans 17 amino acids. The CDR3 sequence: CASSLLPAGGRTDTQYF. The CDR3 region has the DNA TGTGCCAGCAGTTTATTGCCAGCGGGAGGACGCACAGATACGCAGTATTTT.

In its sample, this clone was seen once. The chain is built from TRBV10-3 and TRBJ2-5; 7 nucleotides line up with TRBD1. From germline, CDR1 is ENHRY and CDR2 SYGVKD. V trimming: 0 bases; J trimming: 2 bases; junction bases outside the gene matches: 9. This CDR3 is built from 17 residues. CDR3 sequence: CAISESFNRGQQETQYF. CDR3 in DNA: TGTGCCATCAGTGAGTCGTTCAACAGGGGTCAGCAAGAGACCCAGTACTTC.

The CDR3 nucleotides are TGTGCCACCAGTGATGCAAGGGGAGAGCAGTACTTC. Encoded protein: CATSDARGEQYF. The rearrangement joins TRBV24-1 to TRBJ2-7, with a weak D call TRBD1 (5 bases). CDR3 size: 12 residues. Trimming shortened V by 3 bases and J by 7 bases, and 9 bases separated the two germline ends. Germline V gene sequence: CDR1 KGHDR, CDR2 SFDVKD.

The chain uses TRBV7-2 and TRBJ1-2; 7 bases are shared with TRBD1. CDR3 size: 15 residues. The germline V gene has CDR1 SGHTA and CDR2 FQGNSA. After removal of 1 base from V and 0 bases from J, the junction contained 2 bases not matched to a gene. This CDR3 is CASSLGDRANYGYTF. CDR3 in DNA: TGTGCCAGCAGCTTAGGCGACAGGGCTAACTATGGCTACACCTTC.

This sequence joins TRBV19 and TRBJ2-3; TRBD2 aligns across 7 bases. Losses at the gene ends were 9 bases for V and 3 bases for J; bases not matched to a gene: 15. The CDR3 sequence is 16 residues long. In germline, CDR1 is LNHDA, CDR2 SQIVND (reference sequence). CDR3 sequence (DNA): TGTGCCAGCCTTAATAAAGCGGGGAGTATAACAGATACGCAGTATTTT. Translated, it gives CASLNKAGSITDTQYF.

This chain joins TRBV5-1 and TRBJ2-1; 13 bases align to TRBD2. The V segment lost 3 bases and the J segment 2 bases; nucleotides outside the gene matches: 5. The CDR3 length is 17 residues. Germline V lookup: CDR1 SGHRS, CDR2 YFSETQ. The CDR3 spells CASSWTSGSSTYNEQFF. The CDR3 DNA reads TGCGCCAGCAGCTGGACTAGCGGGAGCTCCACCTACAATGAGCAGTTCTTC.

The chain is built from TRBV5-5 and TRBJ2-5, with D possibly being TRBD2 (6 bases). Looked up from germline, CDR1 is SGHKS and CDR2 is YYEKEE (reference sequence). The CDR3 is 15 residues long. V lost 1 base and J 1 base, leaving 11 bases between the germline ends. For the CDR3, the DNA is TGTGCCAGCAGCTTGATAGCGGAGCCCCAAGAGACCCAGTACTTC. This translates into CASSLIAEPQETQYF.

The V and J genes are TRBV7-9 and TRBJ2-5; TRBD2 matches 10 bases. CDR3 size: 16 residues. The germline V gene has CDR1 SEHNR and CDR2 FQNEAQ (reference sequence). J gave up 5 bases and V 6 bases, and 12 bases lay outside the gene matches. CDR3 nucleotides: TGTGCCAGCAGTAAAGCGGGGGGGCGAGTTTACGAGACCCAGTACTTC. As protein: CASSKAGGRVYETQYF.

The count of this clone is one. The J gene is TRBJ1-1, the V gene TRBV11-2; D gene uncertain. The CDR3 contains 12 residues. In germline, CDR1 is SGHAT, CDR2 FQNNGV. The V and J ends lost 0 bases and 8 bases respectively, with 7 bases between them. CDR3 in amino acids: CASSLDLQEAFF. CDR3 coding DNA: TGTGCCAGCAGCTTAGATCTCCAGGAAGCTTTCTTT.

The chain recombines TRBV19 with TRBJ1-4, with 8 positions matching TRBD1. The germline CDR1 and CDR2 sequences are LNHDA and SQIVND (reference sequence). V shed 2 bases, J shed 6 bases, and the junction held 5 bases outside the gene matches. The CDR3 extends over 15 amino acids. The CDR3 DNA sequence: TGTGCCAGTAGTATACGTTTGGGACAGGATGAAAAACTGTTTTTT. It translates to CASSIRLGQDEKLFF.